The 18 T cell receptor beta chains presented below share a single source sample, sequenced in a study of T cell responses to AZD1222 COVID-19 vaccine. Sequencing was performed with immunoSEQ multiplex PCR; in TCRdb, only in-frame clones are kept and a portion is missing. This sample carries approximately 120,000 clones, roughly 93% of them seen once, and the ten largest clones take under 4%. This specimen consisted of peripheral blood, obtained on day 0 of AZD1222 vaccination. These receptors all come from an adult in good health.

This rearrangement joins TRBV19 to TRBJ1-5, with D uncertain. Germline V gives CDR1 LNHDA, CDR2 SQIVND (reference sequence). The CDR3 consists of 15 residues. The V gene lost 5 bases and the J gene lost 0 bases, with 11 bases spanning the gap. The CDR3 DNA reads TGTGCCAGTAGTCTCAACCCCTATAGCAATCAGCCCCAGCATTTT. It codes for CASSLNPYSNQPQHF.

This clone has just one count. The V call is TRBV3-1 (or the pseudogene TRBV3-2), the J call TRBJ2-1, with TRBD2 matching over 14 bases. The germline CDR1 and CDR2 sequences are LGHDT and YNNKEL (reference sequence). This CDR3 has 15 amino acids. The ends lost 4 bases at V and 5 bases at J; junction bases unmatched: 1. CDR3 sequence: CASSPGLAGDNEQFF. In DNA, the CDR3 is TGTGCCAGCAGCCCGGGACTAGCGGGGGACAATGAGCAGTTCTTC.

The chain recombines TRBV6-1 with TRBJ1-1; the D gene is possibly TRBD1 (5 bases). This CDR3 spans 14 amino acids. Germline CDR1 MNHNS, CDR2 SASEGT. Trimming took 3 bases from V and 2 from J, leaving 10 bases between them. The CDR3, as DNA: TGTGCCAGCAGTGATGTGGGGGTAAACACTGAAGCTTTCTTT. Protein sequence: CASSDVGVNTEAFF.

The J gene is TRBJ1-1, the V gene TRBV6-5, with D tentatively TRBD1 (6 bases). This CDR3 is 14 amino acids long. Germline lookup yields CDR1 MNHEY and CDR2 SVGAGI. The V end was cut by 3 bases, the J end by 8 bases, with 16 bases between. CDR3 sequence: CASSYSRGATEAFF. The CDR3 nucleotides read TGTGCCAGCAGTTATTCCAGGGGCGCTACCGAAGCTTTCTTT.

The chain joins TRBV2 to TRBJ1-2, with D unclear. The CDR3 covers 12 residues. Trimming left V 7 bases short and J 5 bases short, with 11 bases between. From germline, CDR1 is SNHLY and CDR2 FYNNEI. The CDR3 region is CASNVAAYGYTF. CDR3 in DNA: TGTGCCAGCAATGTGGCGGCTTATGGCTACACCTTC.

The rearrangement links TRBV4-1 to TRBJ1-5, with D unclear. Germline V gives CDR1 MGHRA, CDR2 YSYEKL. The germline V and J ends were trimmed by 1 base and 5 bases, with 9 bases remaining between them. The CDR3 has 14 residues. The CDR3 is CASSQVSLYQPQHF. The CDR3 coding sequence is TGCGCCAGCAGCCAAGTTAGTTTGTATCAGCCCCAGCATTTT.

V and J are TRBV15 and TRBJ1-5, with D possibly matching TRBD1 (5 bases). The CDR3 has 15 amino acids. Trimming took 7 bases from V and 0 from J, leaving 13 bases between them. Germline assignment: CDR1 LNHNV and CDR2 YYDKDF (reference sequence). The CDR3 here is CATKGGASSNQPQHF. CDR3 nucleotide sequence: TGTGCCACCAAAGGAGGGGCCTCTAGCAATCAGCCCCAGCATTTT.

This clone appeared a few times. This chain connects TRBV5-1 to TRBJ2-7; D is unclear. Trimming took 10 bases from V and 3 from J, leaving 8 bases between them. Germline V gives CDR1 SGHRS, CDR2 YFSETQ. This CDR3 has 10 amino acids. CDR3 loop: CAPGIYEQYF. In nucleotides, the CDR3 is TGCGCCCCTGGCATCTACGAGCAGTACTTC.

The rearrangement joins TRBV27 to TRBJ2-1; 9 bases line up with TRBD2. Trimming cost V 0 bases and J 4 bases; bases outside gene matches: 1. The CDR3 is 15 amino acids. Germline loops: CDR1 MNHEY, CDR2 SMNVEV (reference sequence). The CDR3 spells CASSLSLAGYNEQFF. The CDR3 DNA sequence: TGTGCCAGCAGTTTATCGCTAGCGGGGTACAATGAGCAGTTCTTC.

J is TRBJ1-1 and V is TRBV6-5, with 8 bases aligning to TRBD1. There are 13 residues in the CDR3. V gave up 2 bases and J gave up 8 bases; unmatched junction bases: 4. Germline V CDR1 and CDR2: MNHEY, SVGAGI. DNA of the CDR3: TGTGCCAGCAGTTACCAGGCAGGGGGCGAAGCTTTCTTT. Residues: CASSYQAGGEAFF.

The chain is built from TRBV18 and TRBJ2-3; D is possibly TRBD1 or TRBD2 (5 bases each). The CDR3 contains 15 residues. Between the trimmed V and J ends, which lost 3 bases and 4 bases, there was a span of 14 bases. CDR1 and CDR2 from the germline V gene are KGHSH and LQKENI. In DNA form, the CDR3 reads TGTGCCAGCTCACCCGTAGGGACGAGCGCAGATACGCAGTATTTT. This encodes CASSPVGTSADTQYF.

The chain is built from TRBV2 and TRBJ1-2; no clear D gene. Germline assignment: CDR1 SNHLY and CDR2 FYNNEI. Trimming removed 4 bases at V and 8 bases at J, with 14 bases between. This CDR3 contains 13 residues. The CDR3 region is CASSGGIGLGYTF. Written as DNA, the CDR3 is TGTGCCAGCAGTGGGGGTATTGGGCTCGGCTACACCTTC.

The V and J genes are TRBV19 and TRBJ1-1; 10 bases align to TRBD1. The CDR3 runs to 12 residues. V dropped 8 bases and J dropped 12; count of bases not matched to a gene: 9. CDR1 and CDR2 from the germline V gene are LNHDA and SQIVND (reference sequence). CDR3: CASQSRDRGTFF. CDR3 nucleotide sequence: TGTGCCAGTCAGAGCCGGGACAGGGGAACTTTCTTT.

CDR3 bases: TGCGCCAGCAGCTTGGGAGCTATCTCTGGAAACACCATATATTTT. It is translated as CASSLGAISGNTIYF. The J gene is TRBJ1-3, the V gene TRBV5-1; D is undetermined. From germline, CDR1 is SGHRS and CDR2 YFSETQ. The CDR3 is made up of 15 amino acids. The V and J ends lost 0 bases and 0 bases respectively, with 7 bases between them.

CDR3 bases: TGTGCCAGCAGCTTCGGACAGGGGGCCAATAATGAAAAACTGTTTTTT. Amino acid sequence: CASSFGQGANNEKLFF. V gene TRBV9 combines with J gene TRBJ1-4; 11 nucleotides agree with TRBD1. Looked up from germline, CDR1 is SGDLS and CDR2 is YYNGEE. The CDR3 extends over 16 amino acids. The junction had 6 bases not matched to a gene; V was cut back by 4 bases and J by 4 bases.

The chain carries TRBV5-1 and TRBJ2-4, with D possibly called TRBD1 or TRBD2 (6 bases each). Trimming took off 0 bases at V and 6 bases at J, with 10 bases between the two ends. The length of the CDR3 is 14 residues. Germline V gives CDR1 SGHRS, CDR2 YFSETQ. As DNA, the CDR3 is TGCGCCAGCAGCTTGGCGGGGGCGGGAAACATTCAGTACTTC. The encoded protein is CASSLAGAGNIQYF.

This chain joins TRBV6-4 and TRBJ1-6; maybe TRBD1 (6 bases). The length of the CDR3 is 13 residues. Trimming removed 6 bases at V and 8 bases at J, with 11 bases between. CDR1 and CDR2 from the germline V gene are MRHNA and SNTAGT. DNA of the CDR3: TGTGCCAGCAGCCAGGACAGAGATTCACCCCTCCACTTT. Its translation is CASSQDRDSPLHF.

V is TRBV10-3 and J is TRBJ2-5; D perhaps matches TRBD2 (6 bases). V was cut by 7 bases and J by 5 bases, with 14 bases left in between. The CDR3 is 13 residues long. CDR1 and CDR2 from the germline V gene are ENHRY and SYGVKD. CDR3 region: CAITGGIGETQYF. The CDR3 nucleotides read TGTGCCATCACTGGCGGGATAGGGGAGACCCAGTACTTC.